The following is a TCR beta chain sequence with its context. The sample comes from a study of blood T cell repertoires in COVID-19. Across the whole study: There were acute and convalescent COVID-19 samples, and they came from the United States, Italy and Spain. T cells, B-cell-depleted T cells, or PBMCs provided the cDNA or gDNA that served as material.

V dropped 4 bases and J dropped 0 bases, with 15 bases sitting between them. CDR3 size: 17 residues. TCRdb's copy holds only in-frame clones and misses some; the assay was immunoSEQ multiplex PCR. This sample yields approximately 290,000 clones, of which around 89% are seen a single time; roughly 0.8% belongs to the top ten. The sequence was collected from a man in his thirties or forties with acute or convalescent COVID-19. The chain combines TRBV23-1 with TRBJ1-4; D is unclear. TRBV23-1 counts as an open reading frame of uncertain function. Sequencing was done on a sample of peripheral blood. This chain's CDR3 is CASSLYNLHATNEKLFF. The CDR3 bases are TGCGCCAGCAGTCTATACAACCTTCACGCAACTAATGAAAAACTGTTTTTT.